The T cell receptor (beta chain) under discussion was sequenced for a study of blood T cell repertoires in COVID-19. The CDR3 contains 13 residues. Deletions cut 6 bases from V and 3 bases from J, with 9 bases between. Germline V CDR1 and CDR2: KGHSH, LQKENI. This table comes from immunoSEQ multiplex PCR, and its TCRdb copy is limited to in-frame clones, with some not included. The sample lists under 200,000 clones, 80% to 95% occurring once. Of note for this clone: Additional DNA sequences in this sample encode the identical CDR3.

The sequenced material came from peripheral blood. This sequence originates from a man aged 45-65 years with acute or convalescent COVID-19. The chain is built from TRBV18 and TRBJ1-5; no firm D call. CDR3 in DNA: TGTGCCAGCTCCGGAGGGAACAATCAGCCCCAGCATTTT. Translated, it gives CASSGGNNQPQHF.